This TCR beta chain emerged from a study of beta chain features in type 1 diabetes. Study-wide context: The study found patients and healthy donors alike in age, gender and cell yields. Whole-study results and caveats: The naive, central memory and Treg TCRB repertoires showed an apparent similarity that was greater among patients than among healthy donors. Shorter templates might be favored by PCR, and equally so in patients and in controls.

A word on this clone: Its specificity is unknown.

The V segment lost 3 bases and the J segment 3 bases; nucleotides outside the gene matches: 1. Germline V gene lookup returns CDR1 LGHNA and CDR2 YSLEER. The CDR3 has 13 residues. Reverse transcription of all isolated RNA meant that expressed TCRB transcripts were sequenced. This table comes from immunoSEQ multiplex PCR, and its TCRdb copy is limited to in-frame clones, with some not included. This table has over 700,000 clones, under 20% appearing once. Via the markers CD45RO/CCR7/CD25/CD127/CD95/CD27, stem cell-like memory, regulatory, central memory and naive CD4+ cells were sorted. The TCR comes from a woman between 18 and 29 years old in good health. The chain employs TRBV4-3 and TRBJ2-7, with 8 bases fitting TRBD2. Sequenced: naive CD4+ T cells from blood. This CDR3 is CASSHGTSYEQYF. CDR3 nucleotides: TGCGCCAGCAGCCATGGGACTAGCTACGAGCAGTACTTC.